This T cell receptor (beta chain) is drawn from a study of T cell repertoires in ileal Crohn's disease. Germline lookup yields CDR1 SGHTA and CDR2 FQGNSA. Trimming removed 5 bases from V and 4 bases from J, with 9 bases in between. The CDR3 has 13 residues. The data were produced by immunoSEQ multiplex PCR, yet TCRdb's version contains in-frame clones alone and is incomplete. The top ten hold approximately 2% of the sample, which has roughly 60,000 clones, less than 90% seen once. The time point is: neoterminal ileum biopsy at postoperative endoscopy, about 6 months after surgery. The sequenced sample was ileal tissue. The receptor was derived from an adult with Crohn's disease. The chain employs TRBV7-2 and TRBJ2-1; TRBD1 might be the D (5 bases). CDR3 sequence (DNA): TGTGCCAGCAGCGAACAGGTATACAATGAGCAGTTCTTC. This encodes CASSEQVYNEQFF.